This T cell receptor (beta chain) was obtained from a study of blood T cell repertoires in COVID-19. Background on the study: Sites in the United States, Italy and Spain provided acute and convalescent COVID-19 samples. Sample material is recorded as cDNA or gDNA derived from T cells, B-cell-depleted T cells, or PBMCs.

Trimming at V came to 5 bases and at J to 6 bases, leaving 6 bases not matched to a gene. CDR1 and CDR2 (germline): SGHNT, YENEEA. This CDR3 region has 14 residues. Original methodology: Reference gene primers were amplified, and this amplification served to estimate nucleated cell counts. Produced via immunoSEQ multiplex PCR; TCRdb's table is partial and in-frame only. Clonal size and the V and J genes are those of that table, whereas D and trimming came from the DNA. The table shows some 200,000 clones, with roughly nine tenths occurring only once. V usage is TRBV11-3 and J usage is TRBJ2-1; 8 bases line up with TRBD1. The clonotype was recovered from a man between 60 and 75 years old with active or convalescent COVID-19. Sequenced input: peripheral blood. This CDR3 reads CASSNPGTGNEQFF. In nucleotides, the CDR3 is TGTGCCAGCAGCAACCCCGGGACAGGCAATGAGCAGTTCTTC.